The present TCR beta chain was sequenced within a study of early stage breast cancer tumors. Overall study context: The ER+/PR+/HER2- tumors included seven or eight ductal and four lobular carcinomas. Samples were sequenced at about 9.9-fold average coverage.

A remark on this clone: Its antigen is as yet unknown.

Broader study findings: In about 90% of the 16 patients, blood comparison separated tumor from normal breast. Enriched TCRB sequences shared across patients were mostly commonly generated sequences.

The germline V gene encodes CDR1 GTSNPN and CDR2 SVGIG (reference sequence). The V gene lost 4 bases and the J gene lost 1 base, with 11 bases spanning the gap. The CDR3 has 14 residues. Method: immunoSEQ multiplex PCR; TCRdb's copy keeps in-frame clones and lacks some. The sample yields about 14,000 clones, about 79% seen once. The gene calls are TRBV30 and TRBJ1-5; no firm D call. The source is a person aged 50 to 59 with breast cancer. Sequenced input: normal breast tissue next to the tumor. The CDR3 loop is CAWTQYGSNQPQHF. DNA of the CDR3: TGTGCCTGGACACAGTACGGAAGCAATCAGCCCCAGCATTTT.